This TCR beta chain originates from a study of T cells in localized non-small cell lung cancer. Study-level points and caveats: It was uninvolved adjacent lung that showed the highest T cell clonality, exceeding tumor.

On this clone itself: The antigen is not known.

Germline CDR1 is SGHNT and CDR2 is YENEEA. This CDR3 is 14 amino acids long. With 8 bases removed from V and 0 bases from J, the gap between germline ends came to 10 bases. Here immunoSEQ multiplex PCR was the method, and the copy in TCRdb shows in-frame clones only, minus some. The data hold a few thousand clones, with about 24% observed a single time. Material: lung tumor tissue, obtained before any cancer treatment. This rearrangement joins TRBV11-3 to TRBJ1-4, with a tentative D call TRBD1 (6 bases). This TCR derives from a man aged 40 to 75 with stage II squamous cell lung carcinoma. CDR3 nucleotides: TGTGCCAGCCAACAGGGTGCAACTAATGAAAAACTGTTTTTT. Encoded protein: CASQQGATNEKLFF.